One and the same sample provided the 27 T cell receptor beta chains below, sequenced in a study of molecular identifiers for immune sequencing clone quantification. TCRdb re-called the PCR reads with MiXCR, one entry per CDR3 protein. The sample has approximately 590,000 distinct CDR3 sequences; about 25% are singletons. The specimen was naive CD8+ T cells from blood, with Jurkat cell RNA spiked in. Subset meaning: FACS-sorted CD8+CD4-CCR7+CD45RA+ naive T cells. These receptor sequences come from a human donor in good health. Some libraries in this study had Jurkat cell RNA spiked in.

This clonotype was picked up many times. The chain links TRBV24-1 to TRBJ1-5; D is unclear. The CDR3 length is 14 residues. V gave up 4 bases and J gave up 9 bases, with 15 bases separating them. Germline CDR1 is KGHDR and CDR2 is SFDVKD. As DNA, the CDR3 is TGTGCCACCAGTGACCGGATAACGGACGGGCCCCAGCATTTT. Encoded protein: CATSDRITDGPQHF.

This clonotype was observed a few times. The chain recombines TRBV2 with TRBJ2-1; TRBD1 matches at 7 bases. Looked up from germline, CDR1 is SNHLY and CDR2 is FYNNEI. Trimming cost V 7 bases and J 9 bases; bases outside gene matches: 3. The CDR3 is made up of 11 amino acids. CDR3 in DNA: TGTGCCAGCAAAGACAGGGTTGAGCAGTTCTTC. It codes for CASKDRVEQFF.

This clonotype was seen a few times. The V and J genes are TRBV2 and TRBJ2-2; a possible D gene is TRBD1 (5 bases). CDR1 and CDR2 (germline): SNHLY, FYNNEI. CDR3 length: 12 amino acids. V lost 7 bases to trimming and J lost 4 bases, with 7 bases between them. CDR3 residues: CASKGVTGELFF. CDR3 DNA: TGTGCCAGCAAAGGGGTCACCGGGGAGCTGTTTTTT.

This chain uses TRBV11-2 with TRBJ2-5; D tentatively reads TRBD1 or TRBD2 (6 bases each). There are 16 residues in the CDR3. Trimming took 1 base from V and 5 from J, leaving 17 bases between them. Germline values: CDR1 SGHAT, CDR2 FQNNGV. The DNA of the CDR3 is TGTGCCAGCAGCTTAGTGTTCGGGGGCAGGCGGGAGACCCAGTACTTC. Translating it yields CASSLVFGGRRETQYF. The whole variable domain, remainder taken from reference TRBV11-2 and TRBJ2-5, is EAGVAQSPRYKIIEKRQSVAFWCNPISGHATLYWYQQILGQGPKLLIQFQNNGVVDDSQLPKDRFSAERLKGVDSTLKIQPAKLEDSAVYLCASSLVFGGRRETQYFGPGTRLLVL.

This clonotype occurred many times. CDR3 residues: CASSLGQIPNYGYTF. The DNA for the CDR3 is TGTGCCAGCAGCTTGGGCCAGATCCCTAACTATGGCTACACCTTC. The V call is TRBV5-4, the J call TRBJ1-2; D uncertain. CDR3 length: 15 amino acids. With 0 bases removed from V and 0 bases from J, the gap between germline ends came to 9 bases. The germline V gene has CDR1 SGHNT and CDR2 YYREEE (reference sequence).

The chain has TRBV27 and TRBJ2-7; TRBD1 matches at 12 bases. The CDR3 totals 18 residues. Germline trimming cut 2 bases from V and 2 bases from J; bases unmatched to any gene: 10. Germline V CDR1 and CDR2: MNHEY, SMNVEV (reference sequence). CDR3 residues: CASSLKPGTGGAAYEQYF. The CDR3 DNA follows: TGTGCCAGCAGTTTAAAACCCGGGACAGGGGGCGCCGCCTACGAGCAGTACTTC.

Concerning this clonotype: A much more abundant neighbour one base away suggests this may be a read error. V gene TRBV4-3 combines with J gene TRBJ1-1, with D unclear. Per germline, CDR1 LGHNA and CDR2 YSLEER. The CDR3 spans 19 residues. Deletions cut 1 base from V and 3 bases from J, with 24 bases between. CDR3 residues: CASSQGGWLATIKDTEAFF. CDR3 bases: TGCGCCAGCAGCCAAGGGGGTTGGCTGGCTACAATAAAAGACACTGAAGCTTTCTTT.

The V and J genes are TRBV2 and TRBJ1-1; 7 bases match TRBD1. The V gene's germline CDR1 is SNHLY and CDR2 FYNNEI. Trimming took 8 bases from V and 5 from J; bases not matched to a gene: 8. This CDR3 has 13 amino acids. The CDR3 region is CASDTGEGTEAFF. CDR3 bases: TGTGCCAGCGATACAGGGGAGGGGACTGAAGCTTTCTTT.

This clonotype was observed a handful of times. The CDR3 DNA sequence: TGTGCCAGCAGCCAAATACAGGGATTGAACACCGGGGAGCTGTTTTTT. Protein: CASSQIQGLNTGELFF. This chain uses TRBV11-2 with TRBJ2-2, with a possible D match to TRBD1 (6 bases). Germline V gene sequence: CDR1 SGHAT, CDR2 FQNNGV. V was trimmed by 5 bases and J by 1 base, leaving 14 bases between them. The CDR3 consists of 16 residues.

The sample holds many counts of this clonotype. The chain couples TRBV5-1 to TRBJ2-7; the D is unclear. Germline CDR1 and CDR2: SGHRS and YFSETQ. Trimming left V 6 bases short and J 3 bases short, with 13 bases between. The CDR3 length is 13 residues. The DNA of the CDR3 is TGCGCCAGCACCGTCGGACGGAACTACGAGCAGTACTTC. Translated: CASTVGRNYEQYF.

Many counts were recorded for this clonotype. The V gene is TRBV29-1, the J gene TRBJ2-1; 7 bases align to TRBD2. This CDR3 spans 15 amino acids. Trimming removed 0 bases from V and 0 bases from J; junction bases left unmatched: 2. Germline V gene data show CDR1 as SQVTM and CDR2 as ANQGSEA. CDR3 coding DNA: TGCAGCGTTGAAGAGCGGGGGAGCTCCTACAATGAGCAGTTCTTC. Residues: CSVEERGSSYNEQFF.

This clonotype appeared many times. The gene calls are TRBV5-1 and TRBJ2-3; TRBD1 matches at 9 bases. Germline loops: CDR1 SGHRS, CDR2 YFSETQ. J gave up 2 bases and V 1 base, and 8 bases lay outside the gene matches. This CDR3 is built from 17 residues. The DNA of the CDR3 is TGCGCCAGCAGCTTGTACCCGGGACAGGGTAACACAGATACGCAGTATTTT. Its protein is CASSLYPGQGNTDTQYF.

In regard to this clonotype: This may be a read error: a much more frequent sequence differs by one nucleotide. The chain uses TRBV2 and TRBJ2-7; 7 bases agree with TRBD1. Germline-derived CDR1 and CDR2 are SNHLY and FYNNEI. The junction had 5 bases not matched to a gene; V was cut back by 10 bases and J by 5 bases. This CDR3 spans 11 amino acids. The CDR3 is CAKGQSHEQYF. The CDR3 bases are TGTGCCAAGGGACAGAGCCACGAGCAGTACTTC.

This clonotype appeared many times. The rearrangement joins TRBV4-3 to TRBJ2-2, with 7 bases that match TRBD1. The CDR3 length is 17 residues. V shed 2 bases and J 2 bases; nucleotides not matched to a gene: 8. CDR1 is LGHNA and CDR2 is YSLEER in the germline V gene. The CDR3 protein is CASSQWGTARNTGELFF. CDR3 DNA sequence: TGCGCCAGCAGCCAATGGGGGACAGCCCGAAACACCGGGGAGCTGTTTTTT.

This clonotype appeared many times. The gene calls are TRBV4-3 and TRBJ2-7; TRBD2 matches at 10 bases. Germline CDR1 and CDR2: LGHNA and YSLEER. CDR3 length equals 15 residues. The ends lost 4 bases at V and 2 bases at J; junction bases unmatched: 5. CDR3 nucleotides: TGCGCCAGCAGCCCCGGCAGCGGGGGGGCCTACGAGCAGTACTTC. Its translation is CASSPGSGGAYEQYF.

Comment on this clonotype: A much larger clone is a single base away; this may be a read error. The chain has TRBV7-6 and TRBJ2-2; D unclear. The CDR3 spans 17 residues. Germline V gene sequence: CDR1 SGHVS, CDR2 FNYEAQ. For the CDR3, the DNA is TGTGCCAGCAGCTCCCCGACGGTCACCGCGAACACCAGGGAGCTGTTTTTT. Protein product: CASSSPTVTANTRELFF.

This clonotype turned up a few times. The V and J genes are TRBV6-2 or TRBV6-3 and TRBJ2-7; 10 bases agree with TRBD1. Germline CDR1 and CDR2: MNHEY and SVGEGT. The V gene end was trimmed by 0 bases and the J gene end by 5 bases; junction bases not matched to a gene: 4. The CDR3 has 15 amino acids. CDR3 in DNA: TGTGCCAGCAGTTACTCGGACAGGGGGGTCGACGAGCAGTACTTC. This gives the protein CASSYSDRGVDEQYF.

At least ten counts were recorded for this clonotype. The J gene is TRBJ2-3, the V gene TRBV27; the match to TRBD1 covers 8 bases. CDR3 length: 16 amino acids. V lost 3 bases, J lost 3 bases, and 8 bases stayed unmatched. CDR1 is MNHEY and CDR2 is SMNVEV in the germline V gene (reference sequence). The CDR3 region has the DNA TGTGCCAGCAGTTTGCAGGGGGCTGGTTTGACAGATACGCAGTATTTT. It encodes CASSLQGAGLTDTQYF.

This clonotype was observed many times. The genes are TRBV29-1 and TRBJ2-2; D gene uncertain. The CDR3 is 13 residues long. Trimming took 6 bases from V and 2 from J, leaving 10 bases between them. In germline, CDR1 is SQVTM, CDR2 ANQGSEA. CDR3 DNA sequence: TGCAGCGTGGCAGGAGTTAACACCGGGGAGCTGTTTTTT. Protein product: CSVAGVNTGELFF.

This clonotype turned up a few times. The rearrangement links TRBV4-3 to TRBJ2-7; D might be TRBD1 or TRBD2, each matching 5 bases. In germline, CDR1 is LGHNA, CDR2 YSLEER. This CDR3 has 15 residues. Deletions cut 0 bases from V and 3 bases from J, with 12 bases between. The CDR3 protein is CASSQDGTDIYEQYF. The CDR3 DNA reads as TGCGCCAGCAGCCAAGATGGGACGGATATCTACGAGCAGTACTTC.

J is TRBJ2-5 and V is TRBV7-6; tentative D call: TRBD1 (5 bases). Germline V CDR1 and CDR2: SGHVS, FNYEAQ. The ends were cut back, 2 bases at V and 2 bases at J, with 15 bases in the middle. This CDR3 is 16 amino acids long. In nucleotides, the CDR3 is TGTGCCAGCAGCTTATCTATTAGGGGTCAGCAAGAGACCCAGTACTTC. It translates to CASSLSIRGQQETQYF.

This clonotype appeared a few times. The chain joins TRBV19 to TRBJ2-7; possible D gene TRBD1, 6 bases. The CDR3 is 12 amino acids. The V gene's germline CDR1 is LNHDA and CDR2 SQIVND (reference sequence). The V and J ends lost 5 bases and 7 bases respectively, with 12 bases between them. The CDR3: CASSQGQWEQYF. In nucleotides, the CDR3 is TGTGCCAGTAGTCAGGGACAATGGGAGCAGTACTTC.

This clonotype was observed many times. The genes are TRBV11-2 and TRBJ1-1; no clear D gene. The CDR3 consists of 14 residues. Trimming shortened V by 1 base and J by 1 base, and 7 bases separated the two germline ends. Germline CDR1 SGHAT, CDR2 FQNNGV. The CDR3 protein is CASSLGEPNTEAFF. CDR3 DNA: TGTGCCAGCAGCTTAGGGGAGCCGAACACTGAAGCTTTCTTT. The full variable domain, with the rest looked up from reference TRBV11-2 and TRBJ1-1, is EAGVAQSPRYKIIEKRQSVAFWCNPISGHATLYWYQQILGQGPKLLIQFQNNGVVDDSQLPKDRFSAERLKGVDSTLKIQPAKLEDSAVYLCASSLGEPNTEAFFGQGTRLTVV.

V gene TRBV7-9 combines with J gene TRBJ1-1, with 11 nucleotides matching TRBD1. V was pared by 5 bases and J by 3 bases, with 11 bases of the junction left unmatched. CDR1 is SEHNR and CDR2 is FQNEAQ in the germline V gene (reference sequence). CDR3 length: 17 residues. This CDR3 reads CASSPIGTGGIYTEAFF. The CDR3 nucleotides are TGTGCCAGCAGCCCCATCGGGACAGGGGGAATTTACACTGAAGCTTTCTTT.

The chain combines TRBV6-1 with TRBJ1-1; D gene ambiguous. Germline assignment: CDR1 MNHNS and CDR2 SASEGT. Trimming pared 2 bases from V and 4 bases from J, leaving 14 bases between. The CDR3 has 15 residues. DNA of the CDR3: TGTGCCAGCAGTGAATTCGTCCCTATGGTCACTGAAGCTTTCTTT. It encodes CASSEFVPMVTEAFF.

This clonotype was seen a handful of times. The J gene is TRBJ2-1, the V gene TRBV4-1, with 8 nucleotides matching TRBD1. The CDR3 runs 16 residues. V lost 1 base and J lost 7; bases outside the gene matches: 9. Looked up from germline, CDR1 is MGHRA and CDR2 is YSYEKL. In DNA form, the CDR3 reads TGCGCCAGCAGCCAAGTGGGTACAGGGGGTATAAATGAGCAGTTCTTC. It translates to CASSQVGTGGINEQFF.

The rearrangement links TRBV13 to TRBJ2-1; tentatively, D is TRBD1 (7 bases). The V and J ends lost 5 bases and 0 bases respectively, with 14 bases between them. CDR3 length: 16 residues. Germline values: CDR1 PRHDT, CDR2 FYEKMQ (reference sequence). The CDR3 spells CASSQAGQSSYNEQFF. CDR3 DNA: TGTGCCAGCAGCCAGGCGGGACAGAGCTCCTACAATGAGCAGTTCTTC. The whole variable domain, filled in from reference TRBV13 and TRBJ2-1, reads AAGVIQSPRHLIKEKRETATLKCYPIPRHDTVYWYQQGPGQDPQFLISFYEKMQSDKGSIPDRFSAQQFSDYHSELNMSSLELGDSALYFCASSQAGQSSYNEQFFGPGTRLTVL.